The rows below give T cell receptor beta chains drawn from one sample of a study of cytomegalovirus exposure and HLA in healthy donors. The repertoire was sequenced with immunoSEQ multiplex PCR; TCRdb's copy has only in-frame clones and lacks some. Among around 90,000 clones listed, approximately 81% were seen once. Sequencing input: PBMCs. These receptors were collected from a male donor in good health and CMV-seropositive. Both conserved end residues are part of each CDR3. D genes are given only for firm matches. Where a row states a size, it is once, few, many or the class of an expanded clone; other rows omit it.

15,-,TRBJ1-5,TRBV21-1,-,CASSNTGNSNQPQHF,TGTGCCAGCAGCAACACAGGGAATAGCAATCAGCCCCAGCATTTT
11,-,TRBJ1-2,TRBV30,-,CAWVTYHGYTF,TGTGCCTGGGTAACATACCATGGCTACACCTTC
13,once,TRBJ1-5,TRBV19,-,CASSIRQGTPQHF,TGTGCCAGTAGTATACGTCAGGGAACGCCCCAGCATTTT
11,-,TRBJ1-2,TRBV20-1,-,CSAGGTSGYTF,TGCAGTGCCGGGGGGACCAGTGGCTACACCTTC
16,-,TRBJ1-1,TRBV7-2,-,CASSLVSGGTNTEAFF,TGTGCCAGCAGCTTAGTTTCGGGGGGAACGAACACTGAAGCTTTCTTT
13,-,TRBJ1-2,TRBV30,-,CAWSQDGVRGYTF,TGTGCCTGGAGCCAAGACGGGGTCAGGGGCTACACCTTC
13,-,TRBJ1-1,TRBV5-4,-,CASSRTGDTEAFF,TGTGCCAGCAGCCGGACGGGGGACACTGAAGCTTTCTTT
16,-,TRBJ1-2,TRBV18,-,CASSPLQASANYGYTF,TGTGCCAGCTCACCTTTGCAGGCCTCAGCTAACTATGGCTACACCTTC
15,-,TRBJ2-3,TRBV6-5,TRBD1,CASESPGQGTDTQYF,TGTGCCAGCGAGTCACCGGGACAGGGGACAGATACGCAGTATTTT
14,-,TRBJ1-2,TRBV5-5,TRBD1,CASSPGQGALSYTF,TGTGCCAGCAGCCCGGGACAGGGGGCTTTGAGCTACACCTTC
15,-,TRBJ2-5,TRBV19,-,CASSSPGIVVPTQYF,TGTGCCAGTAGTAGTCCCGGGATAGTGGTCCCGACCCAGTACTTC
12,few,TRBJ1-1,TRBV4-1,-,CASSQARGEAFF,TGCGCCAGCAGCCAGGCTCGGGGTGAAGCTTTCTTT
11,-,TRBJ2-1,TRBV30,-,CAWDQGTEQFF,TGTGCCTGGGACCAGGGGACTGAGCAGTTCTTC
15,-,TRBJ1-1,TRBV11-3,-,CASSFLSVANTEAFF,TGTGCCAGCAGCTTCTTGAGTGTAGCGAACACTGAAGCTTTCTTT
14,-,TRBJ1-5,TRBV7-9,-,CSSSSGIGNQPQHF,TGTTCCAGCAGCTCAGGGATCGGCAATCAGCCCCAGCATTTT
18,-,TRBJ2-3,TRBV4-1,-,CASSQDFEEASSADTQYF,TGCGCCAGCAGCCAAGATTTCGAGGAAGCTAGTTCCGCAGATACGCAGTATTTT
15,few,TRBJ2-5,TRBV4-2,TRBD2,CASSPTAGGGETQYF,TGTGCCAGCAGCCCCACAGCGGGGGGTGGAGAGACCCAGTACTTC
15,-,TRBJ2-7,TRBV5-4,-,CASSDDPPGPYEQYF,TGTGCCAGCAGCGATGACCCCCCTGGGCCCTACGAGCAGTACTTC
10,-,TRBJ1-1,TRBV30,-,CAWSRVRAFF,TGTGCCTGGAGTAGAGTTCGGGCTTTCTTT
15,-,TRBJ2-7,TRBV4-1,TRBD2,CASSQGTSGVDEQYF,TGCGCCAGCAGCCAAGGGACTAGCGGGGTCGACGAGCAGTACTTC
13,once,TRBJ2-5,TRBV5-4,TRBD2,CASSLGGRETQYF,TGTGCCAGCAGCTTGGGCGGGAGGGAGACCCAGTACTTC
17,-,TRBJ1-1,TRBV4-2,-,CASSQERRWQGNTEAFF,TGTGCCAGCAGCCAAGAAAGAAGGTGGCAGGGGAACACTGAAGCTTTCTTT
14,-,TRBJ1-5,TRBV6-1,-,CASSEVNGNQPQHF,TGTGCCAGCAGTGAAGTTAATGGCAATCAGCCCCAGCATTTT
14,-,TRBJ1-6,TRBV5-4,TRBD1,CASSFSQGGSPLHF,TGTGCCAGCAGCTTCTCACAGGGGGGTTCACCCCTCCACTTT
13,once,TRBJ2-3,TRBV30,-,CAWSASIRGGQYF,TGTGCCTGGAGTGCCTCCATCCGGGGAGGGCAGTATTTT
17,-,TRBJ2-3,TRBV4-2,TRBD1,CASSQDRQGAPTDTQYF,TGTGCCAGCAGCCAAGATCGCCAGGGGGCCCCCACAGATACGCAGTATTTT
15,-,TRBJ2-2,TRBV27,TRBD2,CASSPREGGTGELFF,TGTGCCAGCAGTCCCCGGGAGGGGGGCACCGGGGAGCTGTTTTTT
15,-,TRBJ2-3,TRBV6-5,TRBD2,CASSYSGLAGDTQYF,TGTGCCAGCAGTTACTCGGGACTAGCGGGGGATACGCAGTATTTT
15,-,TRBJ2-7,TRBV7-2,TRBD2,CASSFTSGSQPEQYF,TGTGCCAGCAGTTTTACTAGCGGGAGCCAACCCGAGCAGTACTTC
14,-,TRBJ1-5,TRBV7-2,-,CASSPGTLNQPQHF,TGTGCCAGCAGCCCCGGGACACTAAATCAGCCCCAGCATTTT
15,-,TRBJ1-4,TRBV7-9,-,CASSPLTEAVGKLFF,TGTGCCAGCAGCCCACTGACAGAGGCGGTCGGAAAACTGTTTTTT
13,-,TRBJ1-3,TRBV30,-,CAWSRESGNTIYF,TGTGCCTGGAGCAGGGAATCTGGAAACACCATATATTTT
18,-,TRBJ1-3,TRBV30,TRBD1,CAWGKIGTGYYSGNTIYF,TGTGCCTGGGGGAAAATCGGGACAGGCTACTACTCTGGAAACACCATATATTTT
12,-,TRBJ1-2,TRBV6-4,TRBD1,CASLDRDGGYTF,TGTGCCAGCCTGGACAGGGATGGCGGCTACACCTTC
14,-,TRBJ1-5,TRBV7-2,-,CASSYTDSNQPQHF,TGTGCCAGCAGCTACACAGATAGCAATCAGCCCCAGCATTTT
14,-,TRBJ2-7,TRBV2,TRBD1,CASSAGTGIYEQYF,TGTGCCAGCAGTGCCGGGACAGGGATCTACGAGCAGTACTTC
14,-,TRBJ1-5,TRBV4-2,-,CASSQGGSNQPQHF,TGTGCCAGCAGCCAAGGCGGAAGCAATCAGCCCCAGCATTTT
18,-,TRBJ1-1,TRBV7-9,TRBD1,CASSVPSASRTGGTEAFF,TGTGCCAGCAGCGTACCTAGCGCGAGTCGAACAGGGGGCACTGAAGCTTTCTTT
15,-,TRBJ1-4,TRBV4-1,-,CASSQARQVQEKLFF,TGCGCCAGCAGCCAAGCCCGACAGGTCCAGGAAAAACTGTTTTTT
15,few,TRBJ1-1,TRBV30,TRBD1,CAWSADRGLLTEAFF,TGTGCCTGGAGTGCGGACAGGGGACTACTCACTGAAGCTTTCTTT
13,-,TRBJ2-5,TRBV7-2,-,CASSSGGRGTQYF,TGTGCCAGCAGCTCGGGGGGCCGAGGAACCCAGTACTTC
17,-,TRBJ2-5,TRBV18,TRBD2,CASSPAGVTDPGGTQYF,TGTGCCAGCTCACCGGCGGGGGTTACCGACCCCGGGGGGACCCAGTACTTC
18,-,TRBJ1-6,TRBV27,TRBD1,CASSPSRTGTGYNSPLHF,TGTGCCAGCAGCCCTTCGAGGACAGGAACTGGCTATAATTCACCCCTCCACTTT
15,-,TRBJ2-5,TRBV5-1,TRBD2,CASSLYTDGRETQYF,TGCGCCAGCAGCTTGTACACAGACGGGAGGGAGACCCAGTACTTC
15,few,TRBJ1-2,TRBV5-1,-,CASSLDLGGNYGYTF,TGCGCCAGCAGCTTGGATCTTGGCGGTAACTATGGCTACACCTTC
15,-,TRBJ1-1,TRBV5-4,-,CASSLEGTVNTEAFF,TGTGCCAGCAGTCTAGAGGGTACAGTAAACACTGAAGCTTTCTTT
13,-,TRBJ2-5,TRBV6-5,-,CASRPRELETQYF,TGTGCCAGCAGACCCCGCGAACTGGAGACCCAGTACTTC
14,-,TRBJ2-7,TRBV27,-,CASSSYRGGYEQYF,TGTGCCAGCAGTTCCTACAGGGGAGGCTACGAGCAGTACTTC
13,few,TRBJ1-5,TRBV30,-,CAWSLDSNQPQHF,TGTGCCTGGAGTCTGGACAGTAATCAGCCCCAGCATTTT
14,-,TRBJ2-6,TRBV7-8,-,CASRQVQGANVLTF,TGTGCCAGCAGACAGGTTCAGGGGGCCAACGTCCTGACTTTC
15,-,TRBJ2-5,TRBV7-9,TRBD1,CASSQSTGGGETQYF,TGTGCCAGCAGCCAATCGACAGGGGGCGGAGAGACCCAGTACTTC
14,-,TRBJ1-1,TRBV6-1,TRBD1,CASHLQGVYTEAFF,TGTGCCAGCCATTTACAGGGGGTTTACACTGAAGCTTTCTTT
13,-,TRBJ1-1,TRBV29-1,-,CSVESRVGTEAFF,TGCAGCGTTGAATCGAGGGTGGGCACTGAAGCTTTCTTT
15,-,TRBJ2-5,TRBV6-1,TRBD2,CASSEAPGGVKTQYF,TGTGCCAGCAGTGAAGCGCCGGGAGGTGTGAAGACCCAGTACTTC
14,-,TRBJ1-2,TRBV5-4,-,CASSSREARYGYTF,TGTGCCAGCAGCTCCCGAGAGGCCCGCTATGGCTACACCTTC
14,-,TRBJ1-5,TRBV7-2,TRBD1,CASSSSDRNQPQHF,TGTGCCAGCAGCTCGTCGGACAGGAATCAGCCCCAGCATTTT
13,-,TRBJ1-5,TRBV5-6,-,CASSLDPSQPQHF,TGTGCCAGCAGCTTGGACCCCAGTCAGCCCCAGCATTTT
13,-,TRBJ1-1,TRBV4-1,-,CASSQAGYTEAFF,TGCGCCAGCAGCCAAGCAGGTTACACTGAAGCTTTCTTT